This T cell receptor (beta chain) was obtained from a study of T-cell memory formation after mild COVID-19. At the level of the study: TCR clusters were mostly donor specific. Overall study findings and caveats: While clones contracting from day 15 to 85 were balanced between CD4 and CD8, later expanders leaned CD4+. The appearance of some responding clones in pre-infection memory suggested that cross-reactive memory joined. Of the contracting clones, CD4+ ones lay mainly in CM and EM, and CD8+ ones in EMRA.

This clonotype was found a few times. What it binds is unknown. Germline CDR1 reads MDHEN; CDR2 reads SYDVKM. CDR3 size: 16 residues. V was clipped by 6 bases and J by 4 bases; unmatched bases: 5. TCRdb analysed the 5' RACE reads with MiXCR anew, one entry per CDR3 protein. The data contain about 130,000 distinct CDR3 sequences, over 15% of them singletons. The gene calls are TRBV28 and TRBJ2-2; 13 bases line up with TRBD2. The sequence came from a man between 18 and 35 years old who had mild COVID-19 (a few samples of this study predate the infection). Cell type and time point are not known. Sequenced input: PBMCs or a T cell subset sorted from them (not recorded which). This chain's CDR3 is CASRAGTSGVTGELFF. In nucleotides, the CDR3 is TGTGCCAGCAGGGCCGGGACTAGCGGGGTCACCGGGGAGCTGTTTTTT. The full variable domain, completed using reference TRBV28 and TRBJ2-2, is DVKVTQSSRYLVKRTGEKVFLECVQDMDHENMFWYRQDPGLGLRLIYFSYDVKMKEKGDIPEGYSVSREKKERFSLILESASTNQTSMYLCASRAGTSGVTGELFFGEGSRLTVL.